This T cell receptor (beta chain) was sequenced in a study of early T cells in non-severe SARS-CoV-2 infection. The overall study: The input, bulk RNA from unsorted whole blood, was sequenced, and chains were unpaired.

The TCR library protocol attached unique molecular identifiers to the individual cDNA molecules. Using its own MiXCR run on the 5' RACE reads, TCRdb lists one record per CDR3 protein. The sample lists some 100,000 distinct CDR3 sequences, over 12% occurring once. This clonotype occurred a few times. The target antigen is unknown. The germline V gene has CDR1 SQVTM and CDR2 ANQGSEA. This CDR3 has 12 residues. Trimming pared 6 bases from V and 7 bases from J, leaving 13 bases between. General study results and limits: Matches to VDJdb favored anti-spike CD8 responses and missed private and CD4 specificities.

The gene calls are TRBV29-1 and TRBJ2-1; D unclear. The clonotype originates from an adult who was a healthcare worker with PCR-confirmed SARS-CoV-2 infection or an uninfected control (not recorded which). Sequenced input: whole blood. CDR3 protein: CSVFGVGNEQFF. The DNA of the CDR3 is TGCAGCGTGTTTGGGGTAGGGAATGAGCAGTTCTTC.